The 9 T cell receptor beta chains presented below share a single source sample, sequenced in a study of post-analysis software for immune sequencing data. General study points: Compared with controls, patients had more of about 5 TRBV segments, including TRBV5-6, TRBV5-1 and TRBV20-1.

No antigen has been identified for these receptors. Sequencing libraries made from TCR beta cDNA carried unique molecular identifiers. TCRdb itself ran the PCR reads through MiXCR, one entry per CDR3 protein. The repertoire holds about 180,000 distinct CDR3 sequences, 30% seen once, with more than 1.3% in the top ten. The sequenced sample consisted of blood. The receptors here all came from a girl aged 5-17 years with multiple sclerosis.

Points on this clonotype: A much larger clone sits a single nucleotide away, making a read error possible. This rearrangement joins TRBV7-2 to TRBJ2-5, with 8 bases matching TRBD2. Looked up from germline, CDR1 is SGHTA and CDR2 is FQGNSA. J was trimmed by 4 bases and V by 5 bases; bases with no gene match: 9. The CDR3 covers 15 residues. The chain's CDR3 is CASSVGLVVGETQYF. The DNA for the CDR3 is TGTGCCAGCAGCGTGGGACTAGTCGTCGGAGAGACCCAGTACTTC. Drawing the rest from reference TRBV7-2 and TRBJ2-5, the complete variable domain is GAGVSQSPSNKVTEKGKDVELRCDPISGHTALYWYRQSLGQGLEFLIYFQGNSAPDKSGLPSDRFSAERTGGSVSTLTIQRTQQEDSAVYLCASSVGLVVGETQYFGPGTRLLVL.

Ten or more counts support this clonotype. CDR3 protein: CATSEWTQDTQYF. As DNA, the CDR3 is TGTGCCACCAGTGAATGGACGCAAGATACGCAGTATTTT. The chain links TRBV24-1 to TRBJ2-3; the D is unclear. This CDR3 is built from 13 residues. V was cut by 4 bases and J by 5 bases, with 9 bases left in between. Germline CDR1 is KGHDR and CDR2 is SFDVKD.

The chain recombines TRBV6-5 with TRBJ1-2; TRBD1 is a possible D gene (5 bases). The CDR3 length is 14 residues. V lost 5 bases and J 3 bases, leaving 13 bases between the germline ends. Germline CDR1 MNHEY, CDR2 SVGAGI. The CDR3 nucleotides are TGTGCCAGCAGTGTACAGGTAGCTGACTATGGCTACACCTTC. Residues: CASSVQVADYGYTF.

This chain uses TRBV7-2 with TRBJ2-3; 7 positions agree with TRBD2. Germline trimming cut 5 bases from V and 4 bases from J; bases unmatched to any gene: 6. Germline V CDR1 and CDR2: SGHTA, FQGNSA. There are 14 residues in the CDR3. The DNA of the CDR3 is TGTGCCAGCAGCCAAGTGGGAGGGCCAGATACGCAGTATTTT. Protein sequence: CASSQVGGPDTQYF.

A remark on this clonotype: Mismatch with germline at one junction end may stem from a read error. The chain combines TRBV24-1 with TRBJ2-4, with a tentative D call TRBD2 (5 bases). Per germline, CDR1 KGHDR and CDR2 SFDVKD. The CDR3 is 14 amino acids. The CDR3 DNA follows: TGTGCCGCCAGTGAGGGCGGAGCCAAAAACATTCAGTACTTC. Translated, it gives CAASEGGAKNIQYF.

The sample holds many counts of this clonotype. This chain uses TRBV5-1 with TRBJ2-7, with no clear D. Deletions cut 3 bases from V and 2 bases from J, with 6 bases between. The CDR3 loop spans 12 amino acids. Looked up from germline, CDR1 is SGHRS and CDR2 is YFSETQ. The CDR3 nucleotides are TGCGCCAGCAGCTCCTGGACCTACGAGCAGTACTTC. The encoded protein is CASSSWTYEQYF. The complete variable domain, with remaining parts taken from reference TRBV5-1 and TRBJ2-7, reads KAGVTQTPRYLIKTRGQQVTLSCSPISGHRSVSWYQQTPGQGLQFLFEYFSETQRNKGNFPGRFSGRQFSNSRSEMNVSTLELGDSALYLCASSSWTYEQYFGPGTRLTVT.

This chain joins TRBV29-1 and TRBJ1-2, with TRBD1 matching over 7 bases. The junction had 11 bases not matched to a gene; V was cut back by 8 bases and J by 8 bases. Germline lookup yields CDR1 SQVTM and CDR2 ANQGSEA. The CDR3 length is 12 residues. The CDR3 bases are TGCAGCAGCCGGGGGCAGGGGGTCGGCTACACCTTC. Translation gives CSSRGQGVGYTF.

This rearrangement joins TRBV12-3 or TRBV12-4 to TRBJ2-5; 9 bases align to TRBD2. This CDR3 comprises 13 residues. V lost 5 bases and J lost 5; bases outside the gene matches: 3. CDR3 DNA sequence: TGTGCCAGCAGTCGGGCGGGGGGGGAGACCCAGTACTTC. Translating gives CASSRAGGETQYF.

This clonotype was recorded at least ten times. The rearrangement joins TRBV29-1 to TRBJ2-1; the D gene is possibly TRBD1 (5 bases). The germline CDR1 and CDR2 sequences are SQVTM and ANQGSEA. Trimming shortened V by 4 bases and J by 2 bases, and 9 bases separated the two germline ends. This CDR3 comprises 13 residues. CDR3 sequence: CSVARVAYNEQFF. CDR3 nucleotides: TGCAGCGTTGCCAGGGTGGCCTACAATGAGCAGTTCTTC.